What follows is one T cell receptor (beta chain) and its context. The data belong to a study of blood T cell repertoires in COVID-19. Study summary: Both acute and convalescent COVID-19 samples were obtained from the United States, Italy and Spain.

Germline CDR1 is MNHEY and CDR2 is SVGEGT. V was clipped by 4 bases and J by 3 bases, with 7 bases between them. There are 12 residues in the CDR3. The method was immunoSEQ multiplex PCR; TCRdb's version includes in-frame clones alone and lacks a portion of them. In the table there are 160,000 or so clones, 84% of which are singletons. The clonotype was recovered from a woman of 80 years or more with acute or convalescent COVID-19. The specimen was peripheral blood. The chain links TRBV6-2 or TRBV6-3 to TRBJ2-7; TRBD2 might be the D (6 bases). CDR3: CASSSGSYEQYF. The DNA for the CDR3 is TGTGCCAGCAGTTCCGGGAGCTACGAGCAGTACTTC.